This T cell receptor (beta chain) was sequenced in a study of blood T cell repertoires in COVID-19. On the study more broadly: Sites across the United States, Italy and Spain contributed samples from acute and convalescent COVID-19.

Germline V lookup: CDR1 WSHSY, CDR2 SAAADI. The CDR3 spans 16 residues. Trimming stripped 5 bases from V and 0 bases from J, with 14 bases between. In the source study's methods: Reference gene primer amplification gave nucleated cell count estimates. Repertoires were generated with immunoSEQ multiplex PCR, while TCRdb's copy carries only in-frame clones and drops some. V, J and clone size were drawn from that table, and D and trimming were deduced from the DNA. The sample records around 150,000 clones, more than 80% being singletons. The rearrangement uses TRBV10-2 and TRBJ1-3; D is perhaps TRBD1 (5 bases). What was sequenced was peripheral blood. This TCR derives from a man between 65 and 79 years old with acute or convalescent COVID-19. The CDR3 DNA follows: TGCGCCAGCAGTCCTGGGGCCTCTTACTCTGGAAACACCATATATTTT. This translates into CASSPGASYSGNTIYF.